A single T cell receptor beta chain is shown here with its context. These data are taken from a study of blood T cell repertoires in COVID-19. The V gene end was trimmed by 5 bases and the J gene end by 5 bases; junction bases not matched to a gene: 8. The CDR3 runs to 14 residues. Germline assignment: CDR1 LNHDA and CDR2 SQIVND (reference sequence). Assay used: immunoSEQ multiplex PCR; TCRdb lists only in-frame clones, some missing. The table shows 200,000 to 300,000 clones, with roughly 88% occurring only once. Sequencing was performed on peripheral blood. The rearrangement links TRBV19 to TRBJ1-1; TRBD1 aligns across 7 bases. This TCR was sampled from a man aged 35 to 55 with acute or convalescent COVID-19. The CDR3 nucleotides read TGTGCCAGTAGTTTACAGGGGAGGAGGACTGAAGCTTTCTTT. Its translation: CASSLQGRRTEAFF.